The 18 T cell receptor beta chains presented below share a single source sample, sequenced in a study of graft-versus-host responses after intestinal transplantation. No antigen is known for these receptors. Here immunoSEQ multiplex PCR was the method, and the copy in TCRdb shows in-frame clones only, minus some. The sample lists around 100,000 clones, 80% to 95% occurring once. Sequencing used unstimulated CD8+ T cells sorted from spleen or lymph node cells, obtained before intestinal transplant. These receptors came from a human donor who received an intestinal transplant.

The rearrangement joins TRBV9 to TRBJ2-7; TRBD2 might be the D (7 bases). Between the trimmed V and J ends, which lost 4 bases and 0 bases, there was a span of 14 bases. The germline gives CDR1 SGDLS, CDR2 YYNGEE. This CDR3 comprises 15 residues. CDR3 region: CASSPGGQLSYEQYF. CDR3 coding DNA: TGTGCCAGCAGCCCGGGGGGCCAGCTCTCCTACGAGCAGTACTTC.

This clone was recorded a few times. The V gene is TRBV7-9, the J gene TRBJ1-2, with 10 bases aligning to TRBD1. Germline assignment: CDR1 SEHNR and CDR2 FQNEAQ (reference sequence). V lost 3 bases and J lost 7; bases outside the gene matches: 8. This CDR3 has 15 residues. The CDR3 spells CASSLWGQGSGGYTF. CDR3 sequence (DNA): TGTGCCAGCAGCTTGTGGGGACAGGGGAGTGGTGGCTACACCTTC.

This clone was recorded only once. CDR3 sequence reads: CASRMFMLTETLSNQPQHF. CDR3 in DNA: TGTGCCAGTAGGATGTTTATGTTGACGGAGACCCTTAGCAATCAGCCCCAGCATTTT. This rearrangement joins TRBV19 to TRBJ1-5; D ambiguous. Germline V gene sequence: CDR1 LNHDA, CDR2 SQIVND (reference sequence). The V end was cut by 6 bases, the J end by 0 bases, with 24 bases between. This CDR3 spans 19 amino acids.

This chain links TRBV19 with TRBJ1-1, with D hard to call. Trimming stripped 7 bases from V and 3 bases from J, with 15 bases between. The CDR3 covers 14 residues. Germline assignment: CDR1 LNHDA and CDR2 SQIVND (reference sequence). CDR3 in amino acids: CASKLQSGYTEAFF. The DNA of the CDR3 is TGTGCCAGTAAACTCCAATCGGGGTACACTGAAGCTTTCTTT.

The chain combines TRBV5-1 with TRBJ1-2, with unresolved D. This CDR3 is built from 14 residues. The ends were cut back, 0 bases at V and 2 bases at J, with 8 bases in the middle. Germline V lookup: CDR1 SGHRS, CDR2 YFSETQ. In nucleotides, the CDR3 is TGCGCCAGCAGCTTGGGTAGGGAGAACTATGGCTACACCTTC. This sequence encodes CASSLGRENYGYTF.

This chain connects TRBV4-1 to TRBJ1-6; D ambiguous. In germline, CDR1 is MGHRA, CDR2 YSYEKL. The CDR3 contains 13 residues. Trimming removed 1 base at V and 7 bases at J, with 5 bases between. The CDR3 loop is CASSQVGNSPLHF. CDR3 nucleotide sequence: TGCGCCAGCAGCCAAGTGGGCAATTCACCCCTCCACTTT.

This clone was observed a single time. The V gene is TRBV6-5, the J gene TRBJ2-3; tentatively, D is TRBD2 (6 bases). Germline V gene sequence: CDR1 MNHEY, CDR2 SVGAGI. V was pared by 4 bases and J by 6 bases, with 20 bases between. The CDR3 is 16 residues long. CDR3 residues: CASSSPRGAEGDTQYF. The DNA for the CDR3 is TGTGCCAGCAGTTCCCCGCGGGGAGCAGAGGGGGATACGCAGTATTTT.

The chain employs TRBV15 and TRBJ2-7; maybe TRBD2 (5 bases). Germline CDR1 reads LNHNV; CDR2 reads YYDKDF (reference sequence). The CDR3 extends over 11 amino acids. V dropped 5 bases and J dropped 4 bases, with 6 bases sitting between them. CDR3 amino acids: CATSEGYEQYF. For the CDR3, the DNA is TGTGCCACCAGCGAGGGATACGAGCAGTACTTC.

V is TRBV6-1 and J is TRBJ1-1; no firm D call. Germline CDR1 reads MNHNS; CDR2 reads SASEGT. Trimming took off 2 bases at V and 7 bases at J, with 11 bases between the two ends. There are 13 residues in the CDR3. In DNA form, the CDR3 reads TGTGCCAGCAGTGAACTAGATGCACGTGAAGCTTTCTTT. It encodes CASSELDAREAFF.

This CDR3 is CASSPPANTEAFF. CDR3 DNA sequence: TGCGCCAGCAGCCCCCCAGCTAACACTGAAGCTTTCTTT. The chain couples TRBV4-1 to TRBJ1-1; D is unclear. The CDR3 consists of 13 residues. Germline CDR1 reads MGHRA; CDR2 reads YSYEKL. V lost 4 bases and J lost 2, with 8 bases in between.

J is TRBJ2-7 and V is TRBV27; 9 bases map to TRBD2. CDR3 length equals 16 residues. Germline lookup yields CDR1 MNHEY and CDR2 SMNVEV (reference sequence). The ends lost 2 bases at V and 4 bases at J; junction bases unmatched: 9. CDR3 nucleotides: TGTGCCAGCAGTTTAGAAGGCGGGGGGGCAATTTACGAGCAGTACTTC. The encoded protein is CASSLEGGGAIYEQYF.

The chain joins TRBV7-9 to TRBJ2-5, with 15 bases lining up with TRBD2. V lost 8 bases, J lost 2 bases, and 0 bases stayed unmatched. CDR3 length: 14 residues. Germline CDR1 is SEHNR and CDR2 is FQNEAQ (reference sequence). DNA of the CDR3: TGTGCCAGCGGACTAGCGGGGGGGCAAGAGACCCAGTACTTC. It translates to CASGLAGGQETQYF.

The J gene is TRBJ1-4, the V gene TRBV19, with 7 bases identical to TRBD1. Germline V gene sequence: CDR1 LNHDA, CDR2 SQIVND (reference sequence). CDR3 length equals 16 residues. With 5 bases clipped from V and 5 bases from J, the junction kept 11 bases outside the gene matches. The CDR3 region has the DNA TGTGCCAGTAGTCCGGGGACAGCTGCAGGAAATGAAAAACTGTTTTTT. It is translated as CASSPGTAAGNEKLFF.

The chain joins TRBV13 to TRBJ1-2, with a tentative D call TRBD1 (6 bases). V gave up 2 bases and J gave up 0 bases, with 7 bases separating them. Germline values: CDR1 PRHDT, CDR2 FYEKMQ (reference sequence). The CDR3 contains 14 residues. The CDR3: CASSLTGSNYGYTF. DNA of the CDR3: TGTGCCAGCAGCTTAACAGGGTCTAACTATGGCTACACCTTC.

The chain carries TRBV5-8 and TRBJ1-5; possibly TRBD1 for D (5 bases). The CDR3 has 15 amino acids. Trimming removed 3 bases at V and 1 base at J, with 11 bases between. Per germline, CDR1 SGHTS and CDR2 YDEGEE. The CDR3 coding sequence is TGTGCCAGCAGCTCGAGGGGAGCCAGCAATCAGCCCCAGCATTTT. As protein: CASSSRGASNQPQHF. The whole variable domain, filled in from reference TRBV5-8 and TRBJ1-5, reads EAGVTQSPTHLIKTRGQQATLRCSPISGHTSVYWYQQALGLGLQFLLWYDEGEERNRGNFPPRFSGRQFPNYSSELNVNALELEDSALYLCASSSRGASNQPQHFGDGTRLSIL.

The chain combines TRBV5-1 with TRBJ1-2; D unresolved. This CDR3 contains 18 residues. CDR1 is SGHRS and CDR2 is YFSETQ in the germline V gene. The V gene lost 4 bases and the J gene lost 3 bases, with 25 bases spanning the gap. CDR3: CASSLSGVVGPADYGYTF. CDR3 nucleotides: TGCGCCAGCAGCCTCTCCGGTGTAGTCGGGCCGGCAGACTATGGCTACACCTTC.

The chain has TRBV27 and TRBJ1-1; TRBD1 is a possible D gene (5 bases). V lost 2 bases to trimming and J lost 2 bases, with 6 bases between them. The CDR3 spans 13 residues. The germline gives CDR1 MNHEY, CDR2 SMNVEV (reference sequence). CDR3 nucleotide sequence: TGTGCCAGCAGTTTAGGGGCCAACACTGAAGCTTTCTTT. It translates to CASSLGANTEAFF.

The chain combines TRBV5-4 with TRBJ2-7; TRBD2 matches 14 bases. The germline V gene encodes CDR1 SGHNT and CDR2 YYREEE (reference sequence). V dropped 1 base and J dropped 0; count of bases not matched to a gene: 12. This CDR3 has 20 amino acids. The CDR3, as DNA: TGTGCCAGCAGCTTGCGGAGGGGACTAGCGGGGGCCCTGAGCTCCTACGAGCAGTACTTC. It yields the protein CASSLRRGLAGALSSYEQYF. Looking up the rest from reference TRBV5-4 and TRBJ2-7 gives the full variable domain: ETGVTQSPTHLIKTRGQQVTLRCSSQSGHNTVSWYQQALGQGPQFIFQYYREEENGRGNFPPRFSGLQFPNYSSELNVNALELDDSALYLCASSLRRGLAGALSSYEQYFGPGTRLTVT.